One sample yielded the 29 T cell receptor beta chains listed below, sequenced in a study of blood T cells in healthy people across ages. Through a sample-barcoded 5' primer and a J-beta primer mix, a second PCR was run for roughly 7 to 11 cycles. Via MiXCR, TCRdb re-called the 5' RACE reads, giving one row per CDR3 protein. Of 1.5 million to 2 million distinct CDR3 sequences in the sample, roughly 49% were seen once. Input material: blood. Every receptor here comes from a woman aged 40-49 years in good health.

The chain couples TRBV5-6 to TRBJ2-1; 8 bases are a match to TRBD1. V shed 2 bases, J shed 10 bases, and the junction held 17 bases outside the gene matches. CDR1 and CDR2 (germline): SGHDT, YYEEEE. The CDR3 is 17 amino acids. CDR3 sequence reads: CASSFGRWTGPSYEQFF. Here the CDR3 DNA reads TGTGCCAGCAGCTTTGGCCGTTGGACAGGGCCCTCCTACGAGCAGTTCTTC. Full variable domain (remainder filled in from reference TRBV5-6 and TRBJ2-1): DAGVTQSPTHLIKTRGQQVTLRCSPKSGHDTVSWYQQALGQGPQFIFQYYEEEERQRGNFPDRFSGHQFPNYSSELNVNALLLGDSALYLCASSFGRWTGPSYEQFFGPGTRLTVL.

This clonotype was seen a few times. The chain employs TRBV4-3 and TRBJ2-7; 9 nucleotides match TRBD1. V shed 0 bases, J shed 4 bases, and the junction held 7 bases outside the gene matches. The CDR3 covers 16 residues. Germline V gene lookup returns CDR1 LGHNA and CDR2 YSLEER. CDR3 DNA sequence: TGCGCCAGCAGCCAAGATCTCGGGGACAGGGAATACGAGCAGTACTTC. Its translation is CASSQDLGDREYEQYF.

This chain links TRBV4-2 with TRBJ2-5; perhaps TRBD2 as D (6 bases). CDR3 size: 10 residues. V was clipped by 11 bases and J by 11 bases, with 15 bases between them. CDR1 and CDR2 (germline): LGHNA, YNFKEQ. CDR3 sequence: CAVGGNEQYF. Written as DNA, the CDR3 is TGTGCCGTGGGGGGTAATGAGCAGTACTTC.

This rearrangement joins TRBV4-2 to TRBJ2-4; possible D gene TRBD2, 6 bases. V was cut by 0 bases and J by 1 base, with 13 bases left in between. Looked up from germline, CDR1 is LGHNA and CDR2 is YNFKEQ. The length of the CDR3 is 17 residues. The CDR3 sequence: CASSQDRTGEAKNIQYF. CDR3 nucleotide sequence: TGTGCCAGCAGCCAAGATAGGACGGGAGAGGCCAAAAACATTCAGTACTTC.

This clonotype was observed a handful of times. The CDR3 here is CATSESGTDYGYTF. In DNA, the CDR3 is TGTGCCACCAGTGAGTCCGGGACAGACTATGGCTACACCTTC. The V call is TRBV24-1, the J call TRBJ1-2, with 7 positions matching TRBD1. There are 14 residues in the CDR3. The germline V gene has CDR1 KGHDR and CDR2 SFDVKD. J gave up 3 bases and V 4 bases, and 4 bases lay outside the gene matches.

This clonotype was observed a few times. The chain is built from TRBV6-5 and TRBJ2-1, with a tentative D call TRBD1 (5 bases). Germline CDR1 and CDR2: MNHEY and SVGAGI. The V end was cut by 6 bases, the J end by 0 bases, with 9 bases between. CDR3 length equals 14 residues. CDR3 in DNA: TGTGCCAGCAGGGACACCAACTCCTACAATGAGCAGTTCTTC. This codes for CASRDTNSYNEQFF.

The V gene is TRBV29-1, the J gene TRBJ2-7; 9 bases are a match to TRBD1. This CDR3 is built from 14 residues. Germline values: CDR1 SQVTM, CDR2 ANQGSEA. V gave up 7 bases and J gave up 2 bases; unmatched junction bases: 9. CDR3 protein: CSAKTGGFPYEQYF. The CDR3, as DNA: TGCAGCGCCAAGACAGGGGGTTTTCCCTACGAGCAGTACTTC.

CDR3 DNA sequence: TGCAGTGCTAGGCCTTCGGGTAGACCTGAAGCTTTCTTT. Its protein product is CSARPSGRPEAFF. The genes are TRBV20-1 and TRBJ1-1; D gene unclear. Trimming took 3 bases from V and 6 from J, leaving 14 bases between them. The germline CDR1 and CDR2 sequences are DFQATT and SNEGSKA (reference sequence). This CDR3 has 13 amino acids.

The chain couples TRBV7-2 to TRBJ1-6, with D possibly matching TRBD1 (6 bases). The germline V gene encodes CDR1 SGHTA and CDR2 FQGNSA. V shed 5 bases and J shed 9 bases, with 20 bases lying between them. CDR3 length: 16 amino acids. The CDR3 sequence: CASSPRGTTRGSPLHF. The CDR3 DNA reads TGTGCCAGCAGCCCTAGGGGGACGACTCGGGGTTCACCCCTCCACTTT.

This chain uses TRBV6-2 or TRBV6-3 with TRBJ2-1, with 10 bases matching TRBD1. The V segment lost 7 bases and the J segment 7 bases; nucleotides outside the gene matches: 13. Germline V lookup: CDR1 MNHEY, CDR2 SVGEGT. This CDR3 comprises 16 residues. This CDR3 is CASKTPGTGVSNEQFF. The DNA for the CDR3 is TGTGCCAGCAAGACTCCCGGGACAGGGGTCTCAAATGAGCAGTTCTTC.

The chain joins TRBV5-1 to TRBJ2-1, with D uncertain. V lost 0 bases to trimming and J lost 3 bases, with 7 bases between them. The CDR3 is 14 amino acids. Germline loops: CDR1 SGHRS, CDR2 YFSETQ. The CDR3 DNA reads TGCGCCAGCAGCTTGGGGATGGACTACAATGAGCAGTTCTTC. Its translation is CASSLGMDYNEQFF.

This clonotype was counted a single time. The chain recombines TRBV5-1 with TRBJ2-3, with D uncertain. CDR3 length: 16 residues. V was shortened by 0 bases and J by 2 bases, with 13 bases between the two germline ends. Germline V lookup: CDR1 SGHRS, CDR2 YFSETQ. CDR3 sequence: CASSLAPYTNTDTQYF. CDR3 DNA sequence: TGCGCCAGCAGCTTGGCTCCGTACACAAACACAGATACGCAGTATTTT.

V is TRBV28 and J is TRBJ1-4, with TRBD1 as a possible D gene (5 bases). Germline V lookup: CDR1 MDHEN, CDR2 SYDVKM. V was trimmed by 9 bases and J by 6 bases, leaving 17 bases between them. This CDR3 contains 14 residues. The CDR3 DNA reads TGTGCCAGTAAGAGGACAATTTCGGATGAAAAACTGTTTTTT. Residues: CASKRTISDEKLFF.

V and J are TRBV24-1 and TRBJ2-7, with TRBD1 as a possible D gene (5 bases). V lost 5 bases, J lost 0 bases, and 10 bases lay in between. This CDR3 has 14 amino acids. Germline V gives CDR1 KGHDR, CDR2 SFDVKD. This chain's CDR3 is CATSATDSSYEQYF. The DNA for the CDR3 is TGTGCCACCAGTGCCACAGACAGCTCCTACGAGCAGTACTTC.

This clonotype was counted between two and nine times. The chain employs TRBV20-1 and TRBJ2-1; D gene ambiguous. The CDR3 totals 15 residues. Trimming took 5 bases from V and 5 from J, leaving 19 bases between them. Germline V lookup: CDR1 DFQATT, CDR2 SNEGSKA (reference sequence). The CDR3 DNA is TGCAGTGCTGACCCAATCGGACGAAGACACAATGAGCAGTTCTTC. Its translation: CSADPIGRRHNEQFF.

The chain carries TRBV10-3 and TRBJ2-5; the D gene could be TRBD1 or TRBD2 (6 bases each). Germline V gene lookup returns CDR1 ENHRY and CDR2 SYGVKD. Trimming shortened V by 0 bases and J by 5 bases, and 16 bases separated the two germline ends. The CDR3 has 16 residues. The CDR3 is CAISESWSGGRETQYF. The CDR3 DNA sequence: TGTGCCATCAGTGAGTCTTGGTCCGGGGGCCGGGAGACCCAGTACTTC.

The gene calls are TRBV5-1 and TRBJ2-1, with 7 positions matching TRBD1. The J call may be wrong; the DNA end is better matched by TRBJ2-7. Germline CDR1 is SGHRS and CDR2 is YFSETQ. The CDR3 runs to 19 residues. The CDR3 DNA sequence: TGCGCCAGCAGCTCGACTTGGGTAGACAGGGTGACGTCCTACAATGAGCAGTACTTC. This sequence encodes CASSSTWVDRVTSYNEQYF.

The V call is TRBV4-3, the J call TRBJ1-2; 8 positions agree with TRBD1. This CDR3 has 17 residues. V shed 0 bases and J 0 bases; nucleotides not matched to a gene: 6. CDR1 and CDR2 (germline): LGHNA, YSLEER. CDR3 DNA sequence: TGCGCCAGCAGCCAAGACCGAAGACAGGGGCCTAACTATGGCTACACCTTC. Translating it yields CASSQDRRQGPNYGYTF.

The chain recombines TRBV11-2 with TRBJ2-1, with D possibly being TRBD2 (5 bases). V was clipped by 4 bases and J by 4 bases, with 11 bases between them. This CDR3 spans 14 amino acids. Germline V gene sequence: CDR1 SGHAT, CDR2 FQNNGV. The DNA for the CDR3 is TGTGCCAGCAGCTCCCCCCCGGGGTACAATGAGCAGTTCTTC. Residues: CASSSPPGYNEQFF.

The CDR3 DNA follows: TGTGCCAGCATCGTGCAGGGGGGGGGCCAAGAGACCCAGTACTTC. It is translated as CASIVQGGGQETQYF. The V gene is TRBV7-9, the J gene TRBJ2-5; D is perhaps TRBD1 or TRBD2 (7 bases each). V lost 7 bases, J lost 1 base, and 16 bases lay in between. The CDR3 is 15 residues long. CDR1 is SEHNR and CDR2 is FQNEAQ in the germline V gene (reference sequence).

The chain uses TRBV7-8 and TRBJ2-7; 7 bases fit TRBD2. V lost 5 bases, J lost 3 bases, and 13 bases stayed unmatched. This CDR3 region has 16 residues. The germline V gene has CDR1 SGHVS and CDR2 FQNEAQ. In DNA, the CDR3 is TGTGCCAGCAGCCCCCCTGGGGCTAGCGGCCTCTACGAGCAGTACTTC. Its translation is CASSPPGASGLYEQYF.

The chain employs TRBV27 and TRBJ1-1; TRBD1 might be the D (5 bases). The germline V gene encodes CDR1 MNHEY and CDR2 SMNVEV (reference sequence). This CDR3 comprises 14 residues. The V end lost 2 bases, the J end lost 11 bases, and 18 bases lay between the germline ends. CDR3 amino acids: CASSLGDGRGSAFF. The CDR3 nucleotides read TGTGCCAGCAGTTTAGGGGATGGGAGGGGAAGCGCTTTCTTT.

DNA of the CDR3: TGCGCCAGCAGCTTGACGGCGGGGGGGATTTACAATGAGCAGTTCTTC. Translating it yields CASSLTAGGIYNEQFF. This chain joins TRBV5-1 and TRBJ2-1, with TRBD2 identical over 9 bases. Trimming at V came to 1 base and at J to 4 bases, leaving 6 bases not matched to a gene. This CDR3 has 16 residues. CDR1 and CDR2 (germline): SGHRS, YFSETQ.

This clonotype was observed a few times. This sequence joins TRBV4-1 and TRBJ2-1; no reliable D call. Germline loops: CDR1 MGHRA, CDR2 YSYEKL. The V end lost 1 base, the J end lost 2 bases, and 18 bases lay between the germline ends. The CDR3 has 18 amino acids. This CDR3 reads CASSQVSLGPGTYNEQFF. In nucleotides, the CDR3 is TGCGCCAGCAGCCAAGTCTCCCTAGGACCCGGCACCTACAATGAGCAGTTCTTC.

A note on this clonotype: At one boundary the junction diverges from the germline segment, which might be a read error. This chain uses TRBV5-1 with TRBJ2-2; 9 nucleotides match TRBD1. This CDR3 region has 16 residues. Germline lookup yields CDR1 SGHRS and CDR2 YFSETQ. DNA of the CDR3: TGCGCCAACAGCTTGGCGGGGACAGGGTACACCGGGGAGCTGTTTTTT. Residues: CANSLAGTGYTGELFF.

This clonotype was seen repeatedly, ten times or more. The rearrangement links TRBV20-1 to TRBJ1-2, with a tentative D call TRBD1 (5 bases). This CDR3 spans 16 amino acids. V shed 4 bases and J shed 4 bases, with 22 bases lying between them. Germline assignment: CDR1 DFQATT and CDR2 SNEGSKA (reference sequence). The CDR3 here is CSANGAPMGTTYGYTF. DNA of the CDR3: TGCAGTGCTAACGGCGCCCCTATGGGGACTACCTATGGCTACACCTTC.

This clonotype was seen more than once but under ten times. The gene calls are TRBV7-2 and TRBJ2-4; 8 bases are shared with TRBD2. The CDR3 is 16 amino acids. V trimming: 1 base; J trimming: 5 bases; junction bases outside the gene matches: 7. The germline V gene has CDR1 SGHTA and CDR2 FQGNSA. The CDR3 DNA reads TGTGCCAGCAGCTTAGATCCCCGGGGGGGCGAAAACATTCAGTACTTC. Translating it yields CASSLDPRGGENIQYF.

The chain joins TRBV28 to TRBJ2-6; D is unclear. V dropped 6 bases and J dropped 0 bases, with 9 bases sitting between them. Germline V gene data show CDR1 as MDHEN and CDR2 as SYDVKM. The CDR3 has 15 residues. The CDR3 reads CASSRAASGANVLTF. CDR3 sequence (DNA): TGTGCCAGCAGCCGGGCAGCCTCTGGGGCCAACGTCCTGACTTTC.

This CDR3 is CASSLLRGTGANVLTF. The CDR3 nucleotides are TGTGCCAGCAGTTTACTACGGGGTACTGGGGCCAACGTCCTGACTTTC. V is TRBV27 and J is TRBJ2-6, with D perhaps TRBD2 (5 bases). The germline gives CDR1 MNHEY, CDR2 SMNVEV (reference sequence). V was clipped by 2 bases and J by 2 bases, with 10 bases between them. This CDR3 has 16 residues.